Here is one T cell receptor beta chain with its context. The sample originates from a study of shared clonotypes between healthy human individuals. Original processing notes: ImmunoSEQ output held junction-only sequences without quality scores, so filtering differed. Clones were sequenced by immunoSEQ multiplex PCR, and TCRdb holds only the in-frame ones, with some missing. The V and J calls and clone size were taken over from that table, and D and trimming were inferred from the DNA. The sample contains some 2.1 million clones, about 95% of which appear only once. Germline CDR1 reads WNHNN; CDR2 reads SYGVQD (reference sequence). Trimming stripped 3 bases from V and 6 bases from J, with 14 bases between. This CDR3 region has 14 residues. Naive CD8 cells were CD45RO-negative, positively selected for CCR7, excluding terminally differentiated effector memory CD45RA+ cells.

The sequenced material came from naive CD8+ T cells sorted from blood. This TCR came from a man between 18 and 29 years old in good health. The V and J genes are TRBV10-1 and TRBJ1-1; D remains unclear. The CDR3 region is CASSDWGKESEAFF. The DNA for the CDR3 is TGCGCCAGCAGTGATTGGGGTAAAGAATCTGAAGCTTTCTTT.